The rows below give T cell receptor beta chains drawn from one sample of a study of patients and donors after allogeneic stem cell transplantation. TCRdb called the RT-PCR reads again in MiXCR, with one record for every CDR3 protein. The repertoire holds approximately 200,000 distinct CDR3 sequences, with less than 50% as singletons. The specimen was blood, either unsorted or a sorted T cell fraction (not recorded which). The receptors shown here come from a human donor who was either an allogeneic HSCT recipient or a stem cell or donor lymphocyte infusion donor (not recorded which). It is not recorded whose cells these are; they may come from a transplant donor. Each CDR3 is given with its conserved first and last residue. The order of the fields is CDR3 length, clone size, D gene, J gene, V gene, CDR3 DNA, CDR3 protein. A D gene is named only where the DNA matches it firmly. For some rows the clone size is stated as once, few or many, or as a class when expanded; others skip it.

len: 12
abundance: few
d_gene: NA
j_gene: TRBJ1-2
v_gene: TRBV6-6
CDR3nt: TGTGCCAGCTCCCTACCAGGGCGCGGCTACACCTTC
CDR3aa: CASSLPGRGYTF

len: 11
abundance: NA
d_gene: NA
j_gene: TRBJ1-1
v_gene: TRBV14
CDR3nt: TGTGCCAGCAGCCAGGGTGGGAAAGCTTTCTTT
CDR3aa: CASSQGGKAFF

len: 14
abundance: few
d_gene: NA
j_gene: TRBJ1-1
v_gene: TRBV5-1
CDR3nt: TGCGCCAGCAGCTTGGATCGTCTAGGTCTTGAAGCTTTCTTT
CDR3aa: CASSLDRLGLEAFF

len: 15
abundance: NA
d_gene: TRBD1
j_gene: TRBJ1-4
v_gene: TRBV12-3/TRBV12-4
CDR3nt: TGTGCCAGCAGTTTAGCGGACAGGGGGCGTGAAAAACTGTTTTTT
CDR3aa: CASSLADRGREKLFF

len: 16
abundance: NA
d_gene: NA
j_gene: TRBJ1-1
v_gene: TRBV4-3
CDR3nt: TGCGCCAGCAGCCAAGATCGCGGGCAGGAGCCCACTGAAGCTTTCTTT
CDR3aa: CASSQDRGQEPTEAFF

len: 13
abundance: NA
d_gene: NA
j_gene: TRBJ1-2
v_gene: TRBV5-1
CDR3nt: TGCGCCAGCAGCTTGGTGTCAGGGAGTGGCTACACCTTC
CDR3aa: CASSLVSGSGYTF

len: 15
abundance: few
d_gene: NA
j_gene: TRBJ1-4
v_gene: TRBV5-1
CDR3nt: TGCGCCAGCAACTTAGGGGATTCAACTAATGAAAAACTGTTTTTT
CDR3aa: CASNLGDSTNEKLFF

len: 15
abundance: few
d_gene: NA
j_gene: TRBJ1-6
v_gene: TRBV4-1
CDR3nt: TGCGCCAGCAGCCAAGGGGGCTTGGTGGATTCACCCCTCCACTTT
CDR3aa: CASSQGGLVDSPLHF

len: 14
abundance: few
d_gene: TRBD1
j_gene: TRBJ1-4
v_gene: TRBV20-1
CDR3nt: TGCAGTGCCAAGCCGGGACAGGGTTTTGAAAAACTGTTTTTT
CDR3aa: CSAKPGQGFEKLFF

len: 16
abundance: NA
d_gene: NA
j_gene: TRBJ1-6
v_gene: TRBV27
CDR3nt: TGTGCCAGCAGTCCGCGTGGGGGACTGATGAATTCACCCCTCCACTTT
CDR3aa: CASSPRGGLMNSPLHF

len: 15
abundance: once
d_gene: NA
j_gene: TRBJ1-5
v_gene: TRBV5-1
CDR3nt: TGCGCCAGCAGCTTGAATGGGCAGCCTAATCAGCCCCAGCATTTT
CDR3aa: CASSLNGQPNQPQHF

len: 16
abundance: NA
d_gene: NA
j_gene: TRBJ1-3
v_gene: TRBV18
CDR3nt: TGTGCCAGCTCAGACCGGACCGACAGCAGCGGAAACACCATATATTTT
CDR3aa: CASSDRTDSSGNTIYF

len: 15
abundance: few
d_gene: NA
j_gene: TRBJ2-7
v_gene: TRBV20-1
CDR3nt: TGCAGTGCTAGAGATTGGGCGGACACCTCCTACGAGCAGTACTTC
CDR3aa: CSARDWADTSYEQYF

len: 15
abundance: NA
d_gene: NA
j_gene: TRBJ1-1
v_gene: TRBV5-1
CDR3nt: TGCGCCAGCAGCCCCGCGGACAGACCCGTGGATGAAGCTTTCTTT
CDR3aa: CASSPADRPVDEAFF

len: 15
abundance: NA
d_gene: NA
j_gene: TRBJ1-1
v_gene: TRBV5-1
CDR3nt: TGCGCCAGCAGCCTGGGGGGGCGAGAAGGCACTGAAGCTTTCTTT
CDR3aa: CASSLGGREGTEAFF

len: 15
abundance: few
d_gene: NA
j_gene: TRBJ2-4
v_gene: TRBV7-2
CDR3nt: TGTGCCAGCAGCCTGGGACCTCTAGCCAAAAACATTCAGTACTTC
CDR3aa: CASSLGPLAKNIQYF

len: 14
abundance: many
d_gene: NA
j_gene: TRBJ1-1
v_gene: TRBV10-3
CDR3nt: TGTGCCATCACCCTGGACGTCATGAACACTGAAGCTTTCTTT
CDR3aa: CAITLDVMNTEAFF

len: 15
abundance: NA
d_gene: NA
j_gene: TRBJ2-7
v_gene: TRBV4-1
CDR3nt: TGCGCCAGCAGCCAAGAACGCTCAGCCCTCTACGAGCAGTACTTC
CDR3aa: CASSQERSALYEQYF

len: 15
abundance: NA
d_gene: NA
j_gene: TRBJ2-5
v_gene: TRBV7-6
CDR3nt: TGTGCCAGCAGCGGGGCGAGGGGGAAGCAAGAGACCCAGTACTTC
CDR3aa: CASSGARGKQETQYF

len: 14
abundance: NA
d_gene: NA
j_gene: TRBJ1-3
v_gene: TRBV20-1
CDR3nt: TGCAGTGCTAGAGACACGTCCTCTGGAAACACCATATATTTT
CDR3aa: CSARDTSSGNTIYF

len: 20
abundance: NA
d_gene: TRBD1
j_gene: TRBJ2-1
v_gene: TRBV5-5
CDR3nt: TGTGCCAGCAGCTCACCGGGACAGGCTCAATACGGGAGCTCCTACAATGAGCAGTTCTTC
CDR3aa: CASSSPGQAQYGSSYNEQFF

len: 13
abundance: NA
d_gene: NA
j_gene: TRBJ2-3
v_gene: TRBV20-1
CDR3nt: TGCAGTGCCCCCAAACCTGGGAGAGGTACGCAGTATTTT
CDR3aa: CSAPKPGRGTQYF

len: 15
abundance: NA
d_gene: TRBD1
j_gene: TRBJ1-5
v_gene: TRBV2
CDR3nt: TGTGCCAGCAGTGGCCAGGGGGCGGGCAATCAGCCCCAGCATTTT
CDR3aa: CASSGQGAGNQPQHF

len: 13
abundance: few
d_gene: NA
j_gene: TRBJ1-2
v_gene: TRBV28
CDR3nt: TGTGCCAGCAGTGAATTGGGCCTCTATGGCTACACCTTC
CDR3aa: CASSELGLYGYTF

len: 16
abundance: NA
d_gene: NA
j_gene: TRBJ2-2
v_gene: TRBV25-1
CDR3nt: TGTGCCAGCAGTCCCCTCGGGACACCAAACACCGGGGAGCTGTTTTTT
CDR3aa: CASSPLGTPNTGELFF

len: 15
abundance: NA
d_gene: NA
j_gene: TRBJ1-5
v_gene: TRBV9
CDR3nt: TGTGCCAGCAGCGCAGGGGTTGTTGGCAATCAGCCCCAGCATTTT
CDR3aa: CASSAGVVGNQPQHF

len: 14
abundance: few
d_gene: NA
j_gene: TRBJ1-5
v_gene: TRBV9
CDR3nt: TGTGCCAGCAGCGTACATTCGGCCGGTCAGCCCCAGCATTTT
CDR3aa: CASSVHSAGQPQHF

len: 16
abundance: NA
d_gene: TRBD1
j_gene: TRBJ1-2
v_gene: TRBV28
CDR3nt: TGTGCCAGCAGGACAGGGGCCGAACATCCTAACTATGGCTACACCTTC
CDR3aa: CASRTGAEHPNYGYTF

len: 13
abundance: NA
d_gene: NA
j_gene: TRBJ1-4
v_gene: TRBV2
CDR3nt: TGTGCCAGCATGAGAGGGACTAATGAAAAACTGTTTTTT
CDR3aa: CASMRGTNEKLFF

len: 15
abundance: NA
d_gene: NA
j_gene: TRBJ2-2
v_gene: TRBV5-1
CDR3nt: TGCGCCAGCAGCTTGACAGTTATGGGTTCCGGGGAGCTGTTTTTT
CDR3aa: CASSLTVMGSGELFF

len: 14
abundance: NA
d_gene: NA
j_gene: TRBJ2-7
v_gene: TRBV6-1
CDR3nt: TGTGCCAGCAGTGAGAACAGGTCTGGCCACGAGCAGTACTTC
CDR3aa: CASSENRSGHEQYF